These T cell receptor beta chains were read from a single sample in a study of OX40 agonist ivuxolimab in advanced cancers. Sequencing used immunoSEQ multiplex PCR; TCRdb keeps in-frame clones, though not all of them. This table holds over 75,000 clones, 94% found once. Sequenced material: CD4+ or CD8+ T cells sorted from blood, taken in a trial of the OX40 agonist ivuxolimab. The source is an adult with an advanced solid tumor such as melanoma, head and neck, liver or kidney cancer. The CDR3 runs from the conserved cysteine through the conserved F or W. Fields, in order: J gene, clone size, V gene, D gene, CDR3 DNA, CDR3 protein. The D gene is left open where the match is weak. Clone size is shown for a subset of rows, as once, few, many or a class of expanded clone.

>TRBJ2-1|-|TRBV2|TRBD2
TGTGCCAGCAGTAGACTAGCGACATACAATGAGCAGTTCTTC
CASSRLATYNEQFF
>TRBJ1-5|-|TRBV2|TRBD1
TGTGCCAGCAATCCGGGACAGGGGAGCAATCAGCCCCAGCATTTT
CASNPGQGSNQPQHF
>TRBJ2-7|-|TRBV15|-
TGTGCCACCAGCACAGGGATTGTCTACGAGCAGTACTTC
CATSTGIVYEQYF
>TRBJ2-7|medium-sized|TRBV7-8|-
TGTGCCAGCAGCACAGTGGTTGTCCACGAGCAGTACTTC
CASSTVVVHEQYF
>TRBJ2-5|-|TRBV6-6|-
TGTGCCAGCAGCCGACAGGCTTTGGGGGAGACCCAGTACTTC
CASSRQALGETQYF
>TRBJ1-1|-|TRBV6-6|-
TGTGCCAGCAGTTATCCCCCTGAAGCTTTCTTT
CASSYPPEAFF
>TRBJ2-1|-|TRBV11-2|-
TGTGCCAGCAGCTCGATAACGGAGGGTAGCTCCTACAATGAGCAGTTCTTC
CASSSITEGSSYNEQFF
>TRBJ2-7|-|TRBV27|TRBD2
TGTGCCAGCAGTTCCGGACTAGTGGCCTACGAGCAGTACTTC
CASSSGLVAYEQYF
>TRBJ2-5|-|TRBV6-1|-
TGTGCCAGCAGTCAAGACTGGCGGGCGGGACAAGAGACCCAGTACTTC
CASSQDWRAGQETQYF
>TRBJ2-5|-|TRBV4-3|-
TGCGCCAGCAGCCAAGACTGGGGGGCCGGGGAGACCCAGTACTTC
CASSQDWGAGETQYF
>TRBJ1-3|-|TRBV11-2|-
TGTGCCAGCAGCTTAGATTGGGGGGCCTCTGGAAACACCATATATTTT
CASSLDWGASGNTIYF
>TRBJ1-1|-|TRBV5-1|TRBD1
TGCGCCAGCAGCTTGGGGGACAGGGGTTTGGACACTGAAGCTTTCTTT
CASSLGDRGLDTEAFF
>TRBJ2-7|-|TRBV19|-
TGTGCCAGTAGTGGGGGACTCTACTACGAGCAGTACTTC
CASSGGLYYEQYF
>TRBJ1-2|-|TRBV27|-
TGTGCCAGCAGTTTATTGGAGGGGCATGGCTACACCTTC
CASSLLEGHGYTF
>TRBJ2-7|-|TRBV5-1|-
TGCGCCAGCAGCACCGACAGTGGGAGCTCCTACGAGCAGTACTTC
CASSTDSGSSYEQYF
>TRBJ2-3|-|TRBV5-4|-
TGTGCCAGCAGCTTGTACTCAGATACGCAGTATTTT
CASSLYSDTQYF
>TRBJ1-2|-|TRBV5-4|-
TGTGCCAGCAGCTTGGAGTCAGACTATGGCTACACCTTC
CASSLESDYGYTF
>TRBJ2-1|-|TRBV27|TRBD2
TGTGCCAGCAGTCCAGCCCCCCCCTGGCTAGCGGGAGTAGACTCCTACAATGAGCAGTTCTTC
CASSPAPPWLAGVDSYNEQFF
>TRBJ2-7|-|TRBV19|TRBD1
TGTGCCAGTAGTATAGAATGGGACAGCGAAACCTTCTCCTACGAGCAGTACTTC
CASSIEWDSETFSYEQYF
>TRBJ1-4|-|TRBV6-7|TRBD1
TGTGCCAGCAAAGGGGTCCAGGGGGAAAGTGAAAAACTGTTTTTT
CASKGVQGESEKLFF
>TRBJ1-1|-|TRBV4-1|-
TGCGCCAGCAGCCAAAGGGAACAGGGTTTTGAAGCTTTCTTT
CASSQREQGFEAFF
>TRBJ2-6|-|TRBV27|-
TGTGCCAGCAGTCTCCAGCGGCCATCTGGGGCCAACGTCCTGACTTTC
CASSLQRPSGANVLTF
>TRBJ2-7|-|TRBV2|TRBD1
TGTGCCAGCAGTTACACCGGGACAGGGGACGAGCAGTACTTC
CASSYTGTGDEQYF
>TRBJ1-1|-|TRBV4-1|-
TGCGCCAGCAGCGACCAGATGAACACTGAAGCTTTCTTT
CASSDQMNTEAFF
>TRBJ1-1|-|TRBV4-1|TRBD1
TGCGCCAGCAGCCTAGGACAGGGGGGCAACACTGAAGCTTTCTTT
CASSLGQGGNTEAFF
>TRBJ2-1|-|TRBV5-8|TRBD2
TGTGCCAGCAGCTCCGGACTAGCGGGAGGGCCTGTTGAGCAGTTCTTC
CASSSGLAGGPVEQFF
>TRBJ1-2|-|TRBV6-6|-
TGTGCCAGCAGTTACGACGGATATGGCTACACCTTC
CASSYDGYGYTF
>TRBJ1-1|-|TRBV2|-
TGTGCCAGCAGTACAGACCTGAAGAACACTGAAGCTTTCTTT
CASSTDLKNTEAFF
>TRBJ1-4|-|TRBV9|-
TGTGCCAGCAGCTCCGCTGAGGAGGGCTTCGAAGAACTGTTTTTT
CASSSAEEGFEELFF
>TRBJ2-7|-|TRBV14|-
TGTGCCAGCAGCGCCGGGATTTACGAGCAGTACTTC
CASSAGIYEQYF
>TRBJ2-3|-|TRBV28|-
TGTGCCAGCAGTTCAGCCCTTCGGTTGTCTAGCACAGATACGCAGTATTTT
CASSSALRLSSTDTQYF
>TRBJ1-2|-|TRBV29-1|TRBD1
TGCAGCGTTTTGGACAGGCCCTATGGCTACACCTTC
CSVLDRPYGYTF
>TRBJ2-1|-|TRBV6-1|-
TGTGCCAGCAGTGAAAGAAGTCCGTACCGCCCTTACAATGAGCAGTTCTTC
CASSERSPYRPYNEQFF
>TRBJ2-7|-|TRBV5-5|-
TGTGCCAGCAGCTTGGCTATGCGCGAGCAGTACTTC
CASSLAMREQYF
>TRBJ2-7|-|TRBV6-1|-
TGTGCCAGCAGTGAAGCCTCCTCCTACGAGCAGTACTTC
CASSEASSYEQYF
>TRBJ2-7|-|TRBV5-1|-
TGCGCCAGCAGCTTGGCGGGGCCCTACGAGCAGTACTTC
CASSLAGPYEQYF
>TRBJ2-1|-|TRBV19|-
TGTGCCAGTAGTAATGCAGGCTTCAATGAGCAGTTCTTC
CASSNAGFNEQFF
>TRBJ1-1|-|TRBV10-3|TRBD1
TGTGCCATCAATACAGGGGGGAACACTGAAGCTTTCTTT
CAINTGGNTEAFF
>TRBJ2-7|once|TRBV6-1|-
TGTGCCAGCAGTGAAGGGCAGAGAGCCTACGAGCAGTACTTC
CASSEGQRAYEQYF
>TRBJ1-1|-|TRBV18|-
TGTGCCAGCTCACCACCGGCAGGGCATGAAGCTTTCTTT
CASSPPAGHEAFF
>TRBJ2-2|-|TRBV7-6|TRBD1
TGTGCCAGCAGAACCGACAGGGCTCCCGGGGAGCTGTTTTTT
CASRTDRAPGELFF
>TRBJ2-1|-|TRBV13|TRBD2
TGTGCCAGCAGCTTAGTTTTAGCGGGTCCCGACAATGAGCAGTTCTTC
CASSLVLAGPDNEQFF
>TRBJ1-5|-|TRBV19|-
TGTGCCAGTAGTCCGGGAAGGTCTAGCAATCAGCCCCAGCATTTT
CASSPGRSSNQPQHF
>TRBJ1-1|-|TRBV19|-
TGTGCCAGTAGTGAGACCGGGGGGATGACTGAAGCTTTCTTT
CASSETGGMTEAFF
>TRBJ2-7|-|TRBV2|-
TGTGCCAGCAGGGGGACGGACTCCTACGAGCAGTACTTC
CASRGTDSYEQYF
>TRBJ2-7|-|TRBV4-1|TRBD2
TGCGCCAGCAGCCTCTCGGAGCGGGAGGTCCCCTACGAGCAGTACTTC
CASSLSEREVPYEQYF
>TRBJ1-4|few|TRBV7-9|-
TGTGCCAGCAGCTCAGATGACGGATTTAATGAAAAACTGTTTTTT
CASSSDDGFNEKLFF
>TRBJ2-1|-|TRBV7-6|-
TGTGCCAGCAGCTTGGGACGGTACAATGAGCAGTTCTTC
CASSLGRYNEQFF
>TRBJ1-1|-|TRBV30|-
TGTGCCTGGAGTGTACTTGCTGAAGCTTTCTTT
CAWSVLAEAFF
>TRBJ2-7|-|TRBV6-5|TRBD1
TGTGCCAGCAGTTACGGCCAGGGGGCCTCCTACGAGCAGTACTTC
CASSYGQGASYEQYF
>TRBJ1-2|-|TRBV5-4|TRBD1
TGTGCCAGCAGCTTCGGGACAGGAAATAATCGCTACACCTTC
CASSFGTGNNRYTF
>TRBJ1-5|-|TRBV2|-
TGTGCCAGCAGCAAGGGCAGTCTCCCCAATTACAATCAGCCCCAGCATTTT
CASSKGSLPNYNQPQHF
>TRBJ2-7|-|TRBV18|TRBD1
TGTGCCAGCTCCCGAACCTCAGGGGGCAACAACGAGCAGTACTTC
CASSRTSGGNNEQYF
>TRBJ2-5|-|TRBV5-1|TRBD2
TGCGCCAGCAGCTTTATAGCGGGTGTCCAAGAGACCCAGTACTTC
CASSFIAGVQETQYF
>TRBJ2-5|-|TRBV30|-
TGTGCCTGGAGTGTAGTTTCTGGGGGAGTGGGTAGTGAAGAGACCCAGTACTTC
CAWSVVSGGVGSEETQYF
>TRBJ2-7|once|TRBV4-1|TRBD1
TGCGCCAGCAGCCACGACTCCGGGACAGGGACGAACGAGCAGTACTTC
CASSHDSGTGTNEQYF
>TRBJ2-2|-|TRBV5-1|TRBD1
TGCGCCAGCAGCATCCGTCGGCAGGGGGACGGGGAGCTGTTTTTT
CASSIRRQGDGELFF
>TRBJ2-7|-|TRBV27|-
TGTGCCAGCAGTTTAAGGGGGAAGCTAGACGAGCAGTACTTC
CASSLRGKLDEQYF
>TRBJ2-5|once|TRBV11-3|-
TGTGCCAGCAGCTTTACAATAGGGGAGACCCAGTACTTC
CASSFTIGETQYF